One sample yielded the 3 T cell receptor beta chains listed below, sequenced in a study of beta chain features in type 1 diabetes. Reverse transcribing all isolated RNA meant expressed TCRB transcripts were sequenced. Data came from immunoSEQ multiplex PCR; TCRdb stores just in-frame clones and leaves some out. The repertoire includes roughly 400,000 clones, about 14% of them detected once, and around 0.035% sits in the top ten. The sample was naive CD4+ T cells from blood. Receptors originate from a man younger than 45 in good health.

There are a few counts of this clone. J is TRBJ2-2 and V is TRBV4-1; maybe TRBD1 (5 bases). With 0 bases removed from V and 5 bases from J, the gap between germline ends came to 13 bases. Per the germline V gene, CDR1 is MGHRA and CDR2 is YSYEKL. CDR3 length: 16 residues. The CDR3 here is CASSQEGQGLTGELFF. Written as DNA, the CDR3 is TGCGCCAGCAGCCAAGAGGGGCAGGGCCTGACCGGGGAGCTGTTTTTT.

V usage is TRBV5-1 and J usage is TRBJ2-3; 9 positions match TRBD2. V lost 1 base and J lost 0; bases outside the gene matches: 3. The CDR3 consists of 16 residues. Per germline, CDR1 SGHRS and CDR2 YFSETQ. For the CDR3, the DNA is TGCGCCAGCAGCTTGCCAAGCGGGAGGAGCACAGATACGCAGTATTTT. Its protein product is CASSLPSGRSTDTQYF.

The V gene is TRBV18, the J gene TRBJ2-3; D gene unclear. The CDR3 has 16 residues. Trimming removed 2 bases from V and 1 base from J, with 13 bases in between. The germline gives CDR1 KGHSH, CDR2 LQKENI. The CDR3 DNA sequence: TGTGCCAGCTCACCAAGTATGTCTCGGGGCACAGATACGCAGTATTTT. As protein: CASSPSMSRGTDTQYF.